This T cell receptor (beta chain) comes out of a study of T cell repertoires in cytomegalovirus infection (dated by TCRdb to between 2017 and 2020). Concerning the study at large: Recently identified HLA-C-restricted CMV epitopes, whose presentation resists viral immunomodulation, were targeted by peptide stimulations together with well-studied HLA-B-restricted epitopes. The HLA type of each donor mattered for the analysis, because public TCR beta signatures pointed to carriage of CMV infection along with the matching HLA type. Paper-wide results and their limitations: The ex vivo response was dominated by HLA-C-restricted CMV-specific TCR beta clonotypes, and the single most frequent clonotype in two of eight donors was supplied by these HLA-C-restricted clonotypes. Cumulative frequency of public TCR beta family members discriminated carriers of CMV infection plus the relevant HLA type in this cohort and an independent approximately 360-donor cohort.

The instrument was an Illumina HiSeq 1500. TCRdb reanalyzed the raw reads on its own, using fastp at Q25 for trimming and MiXCR for clone calling, and kept in-frame beta chains. Rows matching on CDR3 protein sequence are summarized as one entry with the most common DNA and genes. The sample records some 900,000 distinct CDR3 sequences, 32% of which are singletons. The ten largest clones take up around an eighth of the sample. This clonotype appeared a few times. This clone's antigen is unknown. No base quality values were provided; no much bigger clone lies one nucleotide off. What this sample's treatment or condition label stands for: in vitro stimulation with specific CMV peptide epitopes to enrich CMV-specific T cells. From its cysteine to its phenylalanine, the CDR3 spans 15 amino acids. Of all the DNA, just the CDR3 is kept, 45 bases in frame from base 1. The trim is 0 bases for V and 6 bases for J, with a gap of 12 bases between the germline ends. The germline V gene sets CDR1 to SGHRS and CDR2 to YFSETQ.

This sequence was found in a human donor in good health (CMV status not recorded). Some clones in this sample may be carry-over from other donors' samples. Sequenced here: cultured CD8+ T cells from PBMCs, sampled from culture after CMV antigen stimulation. Recombination joined TRBV5-1 with TRBJ1-4, with TRBD1 as a weak D call on 5 bases. The CDR3 amino acid sequence is: CASSLAARADEKLFF. The nucleotides read TGCGCCAGCAGCTTGGCAGCCAGGGCGGATGAAAAACTGTTTTTT. Outside the CDR3, residues come from the reference TRBV5-1 and TRBJ1-4 proteins, so the full variable domain is: KAGVTQTPRYLIKTRGQQVTLSCSPISGHRSVSWYQQTPGQGLQFLFEYFSETQRNKGNFPGRFSGRQFSNSRSEMNVSTLELGDSALYLCASSLAARADEKLFFGSGTQLSVL.